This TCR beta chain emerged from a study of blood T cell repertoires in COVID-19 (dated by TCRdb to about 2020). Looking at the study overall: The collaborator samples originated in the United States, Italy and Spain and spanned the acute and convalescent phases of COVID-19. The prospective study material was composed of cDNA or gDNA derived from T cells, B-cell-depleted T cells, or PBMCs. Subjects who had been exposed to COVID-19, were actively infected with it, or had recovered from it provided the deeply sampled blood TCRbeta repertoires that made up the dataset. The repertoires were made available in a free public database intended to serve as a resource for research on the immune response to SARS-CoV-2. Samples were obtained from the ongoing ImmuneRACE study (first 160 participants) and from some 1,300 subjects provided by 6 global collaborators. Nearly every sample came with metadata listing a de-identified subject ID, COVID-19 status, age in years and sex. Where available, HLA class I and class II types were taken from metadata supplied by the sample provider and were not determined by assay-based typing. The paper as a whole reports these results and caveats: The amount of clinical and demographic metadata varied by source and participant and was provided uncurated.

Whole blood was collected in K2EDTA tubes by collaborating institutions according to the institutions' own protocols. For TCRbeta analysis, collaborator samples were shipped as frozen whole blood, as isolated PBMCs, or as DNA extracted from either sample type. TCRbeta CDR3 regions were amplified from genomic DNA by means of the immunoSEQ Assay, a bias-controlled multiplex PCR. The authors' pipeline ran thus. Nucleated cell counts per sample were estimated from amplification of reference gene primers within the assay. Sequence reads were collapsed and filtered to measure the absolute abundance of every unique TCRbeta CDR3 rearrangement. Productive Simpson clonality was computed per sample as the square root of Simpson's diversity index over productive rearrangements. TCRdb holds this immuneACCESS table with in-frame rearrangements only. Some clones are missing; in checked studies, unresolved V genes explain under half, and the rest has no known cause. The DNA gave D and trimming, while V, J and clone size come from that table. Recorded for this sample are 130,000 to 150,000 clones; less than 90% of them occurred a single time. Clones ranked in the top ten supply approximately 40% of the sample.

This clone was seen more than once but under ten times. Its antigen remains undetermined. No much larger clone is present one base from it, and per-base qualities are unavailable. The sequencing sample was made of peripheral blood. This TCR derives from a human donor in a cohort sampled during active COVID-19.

At the DNA level, the sequence is TGTGCCAGTATAAGGACAGGGCTCACCGGGGAGCTGTTTTTT. It encodes CASIRTGLTGELFF. Recombination joined TRBV19 with TRBJ2-2; 8 bases in the middle match TRBD1. At the junction V is shortened by 7 bases and J by 4 bases; bases outside the gene matches: 5. The germline V gene (reference sequence) specifies LNHDA as CDR1 and SQIVND as CDR2. The CDR3 contains 14 residues, cysteine and phenylalanine counted. Only the CDR3 portion is preserved as DNA: 42 bases, with reading frame beginning at the first base.